This TCR beta chain was recorded in a study of control samples from healthy donors and cancer patients. Repertoires were generated with immunoSEQ multiplex PCR, while TCRdb's copy carries only in-frame clones and drops some. The table has about 150,000 clones, roughly 93% seen once. V lost 0 bases and J lost 6, with 10 bases in between. Germline CDR1 SGHKS, CDR2 YYEKEE (reference sequence). The CDR3 has 14 residues. This receptor was taken from a man aged 18 to 29 in good health. The chain carries TRBV5-5 and TRBJ1-5; tentatively, D is TRBD1 (6 bases). Sequencing was performed on blood. DNA of the CDR3: TGTGCCAGCAGCTTGGCAGGGGTGGGTCAGCCCCAGCATTTT. Translation: CASSLAGVGQPQHF.